The rows below give T cell receptor beta chains drawn from one sample of a study of shared clonotypes between healthy human individuals. Profiled with immunoSEQ multiplex PCR; TCRdb holds only in-frame clones, not every one. The table records approximately 600,000 clones, around 96% of them present only once. Sequenced input: naive CD8+ T cells sorted from blood. Every receptor here comes from a young woman in good health. CDR3s include the opening cysteine and the closing phenylalanine or tryptophan. The D gene is left open where the match is weak. Only part of the rows carry a size: once, few, many, or a class if the clone is expanded.

CDR3 DNA: TGCGCCAGCCGAAGAGGGGCGGGGGACACCGGGGAGCTGTTTTTT
CDR3 protein: CASRRGAGDTGELFF
clone size: NA
D gene: TRBD2
V gene: TRBV4-1
J gene: TRBJ2-2

CDR3 DNA: TGTGCCAGCAGTACGACAGCCCATCTATCCTACGAGCAGTACTTC
CDR3 protein: CASSTTAHLSYEQYF
clone size: NA
D gene: NA
V gene: TRBV28
J gene: TRBJ2-7

CDR3 DNA: TGTGCCAGCGGGCCTGGACTAGCGGGAGCCGAGCAGTACTTC
CDR3 protein: CASGPGLAGAEQYF
clone size: NA
D gene: TRBD2
V gene: TRBV28
J gene: TRBJ2-7

CDR3 DNA: TGCGCCAGCAGCCAAGATCGGACTTCCGGGGAGCAGTACTTC
CDR3 protein: CASSQDRTSGEQYF
clone size: NA
D gene: NA
V gene: TRBV4-1
J gene: TRBJ2-5

CDR3 DNA: TGTGCCAGCAGCTTGGAACTAGCGGGAGGCACAGATACGCAGTATTTT
CDR3 protein: CASSLELAGGTDTQYF
clone size: NA
D gene: TRBD2
V gene: TRBV7-8
J gene: TRBJ2-3

CDR3 DNA: TGTGCCAGCAGCTCAGTGGGTCCGGCGGAAGCTTTCTTT
CDR3 protein: CASSSVGPAEAFF
clone size: NA
D gene: NA
V gene: TRBV11-2
J gene: TRBJ1-1

CDR3 DNA: TGTGCCAGCAGCACCAACTGGGCAGGAAACTGGAACGAGCAGTACTTC
CDR3 protein: CASSTNWAGNWNEQYF
clone size: once
D gene: NA
V gene: TRBV7-2
J gene: TRBJ2-7

CDR3 DNA: TGTGCCAGCAGTACGATGGGACTGGGCGACTACGAGCAGTACTTC
CDR3 protein: CASSTMGLGDYEQYF
clone size: NA
D gene: NA
V gene: TRBV27
J gene: TRBJ2-7

CDR3 DNA: TGTGCCAGCAGTTTATCCACAGTTGCTGAAGCTTTCTTT
CDR3 protein: CASSLSTVAEAFF
clone size: NA
D gene: NA
V gene: TRBV27
J gene: TRBJ1-1

CDR3 DNA: TGTGCCTGGAGTGTGGGTGATTATAATTCACCCCTCCACTTT
CDR3 protein: CAWSVGDYNSPLHF
clone size: once
D gene: NA
V gene: TRBV30
J gene: TRBJ1-6

CDR3 DNA: TGTGCCAGCAGTTTAACCGTGGGCTGGGATGAAAAACTGTTTTTT
CDR3 protein: CASSLTVGWDEKLFF
clone size: NA
D gene: NA
V gene: TRBV28
J gene: TRBJ1-4

CDR3 DNA: TGCAGCGTGGCCGCCGGGACTTCAAGCTCCTACGAGCAGTACTTC
CDR3 protein: CSVAAGTSSSYEQYF
clone size: NA
D gene: NA
V gene: TRBV29-1
J gene: TRBJ2-7

CDR3 DNA: TGCGCCAGCAGCTTGAGCGGGAGGGCCTACGAGCAGTACTTC
CDR3 protein: CASSLSGRAYEQYF
clone size: few
D gene: TRBD2
V gene: TRBV5-1
J gene: TRBJ2-7

CDR3 DNA: TGTGCCAGTGTGGCTAGCGGGAACAACGAGCAGTACTTC
CDR3 protein: CASVASGNNEQYF
clone size: NA
D gene: TRBD2
V gene: TRBV2
J gene: TRBJ2-7

CDR3 DNA: TGTGCCAGCAGCGTAGGCCAGTACAATGAGCAGTTCTTC
CDR3 protein: CASSVGQYNEQFF
clone size: NA
D gene: NA
V gene: TRBV9
J gene: TRBJ2-1

CDR3 DNA: TGTGCCAGCAGGCCCGACAGCGGCTTTAGGCAGTTCTTC
CDR3 protein: CASRPDSGFRQFF
clone size: NA
D gene: NA
V gene: TRBV9
J gene: TRBJ2-1

CDR3 DNA: TGTGCCAGCACCCCAGAGCGGTATTCCTACGAGCAGTACTTC
CDR3 protein: CASTPERYSYEQYF
clone size: NA
D gene: NA
V gene: TRBV7-8
J gene: TRBJ2-7

CDR3 DNA: TGTGCCAGCAGTTTCAGGGTAGAGGGACTAGCGGCCTACAATGAGCAGTTCTTC
CDR3 protein: CASSFRVEGLAAYNEQFF
clone size: NA
D gene: TRBD2
V gene: TRBV27
J gene: TRBJ2-1

CDR3 DNA: TGTGCCAGCAGCCAAGATCACCAAGAGACCCAGTACTTC
CDR3 protein: CASSQDHQETQYF
clone size: NA
D gene: NA
V gene: TRBV14
J gene: TRBJ2-5

CDR3 DNA: TGTGCCAGCTCTCGGCTAGCGGGAGATAGGTGGGTCTACGAGCAGTACTTC
CDR3 protein: CASSRLAGDRWVYEQYF
clone size: NA
D gene: TRBD2
V gene: TRBV18
J gene: TRBJ2-7

CDR3 DNA: TGTGCCAGCAGCGACAAAGGGGGTCCCTACGAGCAGTACTTC
CDR3 protein: CASSDKGGPYEQYF
clone size: NA
D gene: NA
V gene: TRBV11-2
J gene: TRBJ2-7

CDR3 DNA: TGCGCCAGCAGGTTAGCTGTAGGCTCCTACGAGCAGTACTTC
CDR3 protein: CASRLAVGSYEQYF
clone size: NA
D gene: NA
V gene: TRBV5-1
J gene: TRBJ2-7

CDR3 DNA: TGTGCCAGCAGTCCGCGAGGTTCTAGCGGGCCCTCCTACGAGCAGTACTTC
CDR3 protein: CASSPRGSSGPSYEQYF
clone size: NA
D gene: TRBD2
V gene: TRBV27
J gene: TRBJ2-7

CDR3 DNA: TGCGCCAGCAGCCCAGAAGGGGGATCGCAGTATTTT
CDR3 protein: CASSPEGGSQYF
clone size: NA
D gene: NA
V gene: TRBV5-1
J gene: TRBJ2-3

CDR3 DNA: TGTGCCAGCAGTTTAGGGAGGCGGGAGGCCTCCTACGAGCAGTACTTC
CDR3 protein: CASSLGRREASYEQYF
clone size: once
D gene: TRBD2
V gene: TRBV28
J gene: TRBJ2-7

CDR3 DNA: TGTGCCAGCAGGGGGCTAAACGAGCAGTACTTC
CDR3 protein: CASRGLNEQYF
clone size: NA
D gene: NA
V gene: TRBV27
J gene: TRBJ2-7

CDR3 DNA: TGTGCCAGTAGTCTGGATATGAGGGAAGCTTTCTTT
CDR3 protein: CASSLDMREAFF
clone size: NA
D gene: NA
V gene: TRBV19
J gene: TRBJ1-1

CDR3 DNA: TGTGCCAGCAGTTTATCCAGGAGCTCCTACGAGCAGTACTTC
CDR3 protein: CASSLSRSSYEQYF
clone size: NA
D gene: NA
V gene: TRBV28
J gene: TRBJ2-7

CDR3 DNA: TGTGCCAGCAGTACCGGACTAGGGTCCATTCAGTACTTC
CDR3 protein: CASSTGLGSIQYF
clone size: NA
D gene: TRBD2
V gene: TRBV27
J gene: TRBJ2-4

CDR3 DNA: TGTGCCAGCAAAGGAACGGCGAACTACGAGCAGTACTTC
CDR3 protein: CASKGTANYEQYF
clone size: NA
D gene: NA
V gene: TRBV2
J gene: TRBJ2-7

CDR3 DNA: TGTGCCTCCAGCGGGAAAGAGACCCAGTACTTC
CDR3 protein: CASSGKETQYF
clone size: NA
D gene: TRBD2
V gene: TRBV27
J gene: TRBJ2-5

CDR3 DNA: TGTGCCAGCAGTGCTACTCTGGTGGAGATGAGCTACGAGCAGTACTTC
CDR3 protein: CASSATLVEMSYEQYF
clone size: NA
D gene: NA
V gene: TRBV2
J gene: TRBJ2-7

CDR3 DNA: TGTGCCAGCAGCTTAGCTGAGGGGGGGGCCTCCTACAATGAGCAGTTCTTC
CDR3 protein: CASSLAEGGASYNEQFF
clone size: NA
D gene: NA
V gene: TRBV11-3
J gene: TRBJ2-1

CDR3 DNA: TGTGCCAGCAGCGTAGGGGAAGCGGGCTACGAGCAGTACTTC
CDR3 protein: CASSVGEAGYEQYF
clone size: NA
D gene: NA
V gene: TRBV9
J gene: TRBJ2-7

CDR3 DNA: TGTGCCAGTAGTGCCGGGACAGGGGATGGGGACTATGGCTACACCTTC
CDR3 protein: CASSAGTGDGDYGYTF
clone size: NA
D gene: TRBD1
V gene: TRBV19
J gene: TRBJ1-2

CDR3 DNA: TGTGCCTGGAGTAAAGGGTATGGGGATACGCAGTATTTT
CDR3 protein: CAWSKGYGDTQYF
clone size: NA
D gene: NA
V gene: TRBV30
J gene: TRBJ2-3

CDR3 DNA: TGCGCCAGCAGGCAACAGAAGTACATGAACACTGAAGCTTTCTTT
CDR3 protein: CASRQQKYMNTEAFF
clone size: NA
D gene: NA
V gene: TRBV5-1
J gene: TRBJ1-1

CDR3 DNA: TGTGCCAGCAGCGTAGGGACAGATACCTACGAGCAGTACTTC
CDR3 protein: CASSVGTDTYEQYF
clone size: NA
D gene: NA
V gene: TRBV9
J gene: TRBJ2-7

CDR3 DNA: TGTGCCAGCAGTTTATTCCCAGACCTCCGGGAGCAGTACTTC
CDR3 protein: CASSLFPDLREQYF
clone size: NA
D gene: NA
V gene: TRBV27
J gene: TRBJ2-7

CDR3 DNA: TGTGCCAGCAGCCACGGGACAGGGGTTGGAGATACGCAGTATTTT
CDR3 protein: CASSHGTGVGDTQYF
clone size: NA
D gene: TRBD1
V gene: TRBV28
J gene: TRBJ2-3

CDR3 DNA: TGTGCCAGCAGCCCGCTTAGTCTAGCGGGTTACTCCCCCTACGAGCAGTACTTC
CDR3 protein: CASSPLSLAGYSPYEQYF
clone size: NA
D gene: TRBD2
V gene: TRBV11-2
J gene: TRBJ2-7

CDR3 DNA: TGTGCCAGCAGTTTATCGGGTAGCCTCTACGAGCAGTACTTC
CDR3 protein: CASSLSGSLYEQYF
clone size: NA
D gene: NA
V gene: TRBV27
J gene: TRBJ2-7

CDR3 DNA: TGTGCCAGCAGCCAAATCGGGACTGAAGCTTTCTTT
CDR3 protein: CASSQIGTEAFF
clone size: NA
D gene: NA
V gene: TRBV14
J gene: TRBJ1-1